This T cell receptor (beta chain) originates from a study of OX40 agonist ivuxolimab in advanced cancers. Points from the study as a whole: Low clonal expansion, among the lowest seen, marked partial responders at 0.1-3.0 mg/kg.

Germline V gene sequence: CDR1 SGHNT, CDR2 YYREEE (reference sequence). The V end was cut by 0 bases, the J end by 1 base, with 10 bases between. The CDR3 totals 15 residues. About this clone: Its antigen is not known.

Measured with immunoSEQ multiplex PCR; TCRdb has only the in-frame clones, and not every one. This sample has tens of thousands of clones; roughly 82% occur once, and the top ten carry about 2.1%. The sequencing used CD4+ or CD8+ T cells sorted from blood, collected in a trial of the OX40 agonist ivuxolimab. The chain has TRBV5-4 and TRBJ1-1; D perhaps matches TRBD1 (6 bases). The clonotype comes from an adult with an advanced solid tumor such as melanoma, head and neck, liver or kidney cancer. Written as DNA, the CDR3 is TGTGCCAGCAGCTTGGCCAGGGGAGGGAACACTGAAGCTTTCTTT. Translated, it gives CASSLARGGNTEAFF. Using reference TRBV5-4 and TRBJ1-1 for the parts outside the CDR3, the full variable domain is ETGVTQSPTHLIKTRGQQVTLRCSSQSGHNTVSWYQQALGQGPQFIFQYYREEENGRGNFPPRFSGLQFPNYSSELNVNALELDDSALYLCASSLARGGNTEAFFGQGTRLTVV.